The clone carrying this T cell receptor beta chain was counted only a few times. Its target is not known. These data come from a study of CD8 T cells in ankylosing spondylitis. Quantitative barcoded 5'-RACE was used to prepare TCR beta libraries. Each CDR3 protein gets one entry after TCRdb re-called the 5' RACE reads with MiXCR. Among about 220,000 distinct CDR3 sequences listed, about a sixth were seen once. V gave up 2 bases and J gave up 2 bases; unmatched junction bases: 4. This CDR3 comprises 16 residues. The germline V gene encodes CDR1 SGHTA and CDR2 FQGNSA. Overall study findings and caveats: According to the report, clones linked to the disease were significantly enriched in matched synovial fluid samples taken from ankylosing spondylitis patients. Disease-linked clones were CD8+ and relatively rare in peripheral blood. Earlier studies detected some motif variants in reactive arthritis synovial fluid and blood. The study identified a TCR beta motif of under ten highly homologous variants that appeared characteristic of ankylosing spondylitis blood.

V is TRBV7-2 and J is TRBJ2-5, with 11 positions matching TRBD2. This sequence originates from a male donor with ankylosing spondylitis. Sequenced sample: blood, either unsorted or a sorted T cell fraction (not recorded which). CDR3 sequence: CASSLTASGGQETQYF. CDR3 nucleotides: TGTGCCAGCAGCTTAACCGCTAGCGGGGGGCAAGAGACCCAGTACTTC.